The TCR beta chain under discussion was sequenced for a study of blood T cell repertoires in COVID-19. Across the whole study: The analysed material was cDNA or gDNA that came from T cells, B-cell-depleted T cells, or PBMCs.

Generated by immunoSEQ multiplex PCR, the TCRdb table keeps only in-frame clones and is missing some. The sample holds just over 60,000 clones; approximately 79% are singletons and the top ten take about 20%. V lost 6 bases and J lost 5; bases outside the gene matches: 8. Germline-derived CDR1 and CDR2 are SGHAT and FQNNGV. The CDR3 consists of 14 residues. The TCR comes from a man aged 55-75 years with acute or convalescent COVID-19. Sequences were obtained from peripheral blood. The rearrangement uses TRBV11-2 and TRBJ2-7, with 9 nucleotides matching TRBD1. CDR3 region: CASSHRTGGHEQYF. The CDR3 region has the DNA TGTGCCAGCAGTCACAGAACAGGGGGCCACGAGCAGTACTTC.